These 23 T cell receptor beta chains came from one sample sequenced in a study of siplizumab effects on memory and regulatory T cells. The data were produced by immunoSEQ multiplex PCR, yet TCRdb's version contains in-frame clones alone and is incomplete. Of 100,000 or so clones detected, about 93% appear once; the ten largest clones hold approximately 0.32%. Specimen: CD4+ T cells sorted from blood. The receptor set was obtained from a human donor in good health.

The CDR3 loop is CASRFIGGTEAFF. The CDR3 DNA sequence: TGTGCCAGCAGGTTCATAGGGGGCACTGAAGCTTTCTTT. The chain employs TRBV2 and TRBJ1-1, with D perhaps matching TRBD1 (6 bases). CDR1 and CDR2 from the germline V gene are SNHLY and FYNNEI. The CDR3 loop spans 13 amino acids. Trimming shortened V by 6 bases and J by 4 bases, and 12 bases separated the two germline ends.

The V call is TRBV29-1, the J call TRBJ2-5; D remains ambiguous. The V end lost 1 base, the J end lost 6 bases, and 12 bases lay between the germline ends. This CDR3 contains 13 residues. Germline V lookup: CDR1 SQVTM, CDR2 ANQGSEA. The chain's CDR3 is CSVEVGQAQTQYF. The CDR3 region has the DNA TGCAGCGTTGAAGTTGGCCAGGCCCAGACCCAGTACTTC.

The CDR3 nucleotides are TGTGCCAGCCTTCAGGGGGGGGGCACTGAAGCTTTCTTT. It encodes CASLQGGGTEAFF. J is TRBJ1-1 and V is TRBV28; TRBD1 matches at 7 bases. V gave up 8 bases and J gave up 4 bases; unmatched junction bases: 7. CDR3 length equals 13 residues. CDR1 MDHEN and CDR2 SYDVKM come from the germline V gene. Drawing the rest from reference TRBV28 and TRBJ1-1, the complete variable domain is DVKVTQSSRYLVKRTGEKVFLECVQDMDHENMFWYRQDPGLGLRLIYFSYDVKMKEKGDIPEGYSVSREKKERFSLILESASTNQTSMYLCASLQGGGTEAFFGQGTRLTVV.

With respect to this clone: The identical CDR3 is also encoded by other nucleotide sequences in the sample. CDR3 loop: CASSQEGQGVDTQYF. CDR3 coding DNA: TGCGCCAGCAGCCAAGAAGGACAGGGTGTGGATACGCAGTATTTT. The J gene is TRBJ2-3, the V gene TRBV4-1; 8 bases line up with TRBD1. The V gene end was trimmed by 0 bases and the J gene end by 6 bases; junction bases not matched to a gene: 5. The CDR3 totals 15 residues. In germline, CDR1 is MGHRA, CDR2 YSYEKL.

The chain carries TRBV5-1 and TRBJ2-5; a weak D match, TRBD1 (6 bases). The CDR3 loop spans 17 amino acids. Germline V CDR1 and CDR2: SGHRS, YFSETQ. Trimming left V 4 bases short and J 5 bases short, with 24 bases between. In DNA form, the CDR3 reads TGCGCCAGCAGCCTAGGTACCGGGACATCCCCGGGGGAGACCCAGTACTTC. Translation: CASSLGTGTSPGETQYF.

The chain joins TRBV30 to TRBJ1-4, with a weak D call TRBD1 (5 bases). This CDR3 is 14 amino acids long. V dropped 2 bases and J dropped 11 bases, with 18 bases sitting between them. Looked up from germline, CDR1 is GTSNPN and CDR2 is SVGIG (reference sequence). CDR3 coding DNA: TGTGCCTGGAGTAGGGAGATCGGCAGGGACAAACTGTTTTTT. Translating gives CAWSREIGRDKLFF. The variable domain in full, completed from reference TRBV30 and TRBJ1-4, reads SQTIHQWPATLVQPVGSPLSLECTVEGTSNPNLYWYRQAAGRGLQLLFYSVGIGQISSEVPQNLSASRPQDRQFILSSKKLLLSDSGFYLCAWSREIGRDKLFFGSGTQLSVL.

The rearrangement uses TRBV5-1 and TRBJ1-2; no clear D. V was shortened by 2 bases and J by 2 bases, with 7 bases between the two germline ends. The CDR3 has 13 residues. The germline gives CDR1 SGHRS, CDR2 YFSETQ. CDR3 amino acids: CASSFTGNYGYTF. CDR3 DNA: TGCGCCAGCAGCTTCACGGGGAACTATGGCTACACCTTC. Full variable domain (missing parts from reference TRBV5-1 and TRBJ1-2): KAGVTQTPRYLIKTRGQQVTLSCSPISGHRSVSWYQQTPGQGLQFLFEYFSETQRNKGNFPGRFSGRQFSNSRSEMNVSTLELGDSALYLCASSFTGNYGYTFGSGTRLTVV.

The V and J genes are TRBV11-2 and TRBJ2-5; TRBD1 might be the D (5 bases). Trimming cost V 2 bases and J 6 bases, with 19 bases left between them. CDR1 is SGHAT and CDR2 is FQNNGV in the germline V gene. The CDR3 loop spans 16 amino acids. The CDR3 sequence is CASSLRGREGSQTQYF. The DNA of the CDR3 is TGTGCCAGCAGCTTACGAGGCAGGGAAGGTTCGCAGACCCAGTACTTC.

The chain couples TRBV15 to TRBJ2-7, with 13 nucleotides matching TRBD2. V gave up 2 bases and J gave up 2 bases; unmatched junction bases: 6. In germline, CDR1 is LNHNV, CDR2 YYDKDF (reference sequence). CDR3 size: 17 residues. Here the CDR3 reads CATSRTKGLAGTYEQYF. The DNA for the CDR3 is TGTGCCACCAGCAGAACGAAGGGACTAGCGGGAACCTACGAGCAGTACTTC.

CDR3 sequence reads: CASSLVSGTGITYEQYF. Written as DNA, the CDR3 is TGTGCCAGCAGCTTAGTTTCCGGGACAGGGATCACCTACGAGCAGTACTTC. The genes are TRBV7-9 and TRBJ2-7; 9 bases are shared with TRBD1. V was clipped by 1 base and J by 2 bases; unmatched bases: 9. Germline V gene sequence: CDR1 SEHNR, CDR2 FQNEAQ (reference sequence). CDR3 length: 17 residues.

The CDR3: CASSEYAGELFF. Here the CDR3 DNA reads TGTGCCAGCAGTGAATATGCCGGGGAGCTGTTTTTT. The rearrangement uses TRBV25-1 and TRBJ2-2; D is unclear. V gave up 0 bases and J gave up 6 bases, with 2 bases separating them. Germline V gene sequence: CDR1 MGHDK, CDR2 SYGVNS. This CDR3 is 12 amino acids long.

The sample holds a few counts of this clone. This chain links TRBV10-2 with TRBJ2-7; D gene ambiguous. Germline lookup yields CDR1 WSHSY and CDR2 SAAADI. Trimming removed 4 bases from V and 0 bases from J, with 4 bases in between. CDR3 size: 12 residues. The CDR3 here is CASSGISYEQYF. In DNA, the CDR3 is TGCGCCAGCAGTGGGATCTCCTACGAGCAGTACTTC.

This chain joins TRBV7-3 and TRBJ1-5; D remains unclear. V lost 8 bases, J lost 2 bases, and 10 bases lay in between. CDR1 SGHTA and CDR2 FQGTGA come from the germline V gene. CDR3 length: 13 amino acids. The CDR3 nucleotides read TGTGCCAGCGCGTCAAACGGCAATCAGCCCCAGCATTTT. It is translated as CASASNGNQPQHF. The variable domain in full, completed from reference TRBV7-3 and TRBJ1-5, reads GAGVSQTPSNKVTEKGKYVELRCDPISGHTALYWYRQSLGQGPEFLIYFQGTGAADDSGLPNDRFFAVRPEGSVSTLKIQRTERGDSAVYLCASASNGNQPQHFGDGTRLSIL.

This chain joins TRBV5-1 and TRBJ2-2; 9 positions match TRBD2. The germline CDR1 and CDR2 sequences are SGHRS and YFSETQ. V shed 2 bases, J shed 5 bases, and the junction held 4 bases outside the gene matches. CDR3 size: 15 residues. The CDR3 DNA is TGCGCCAGCAGCTTTAGCGGGAGCTCAACCGGGGAGCTGTTTTTT. This encodes CASSFSGSSTGELFF.

The chain links TRBV27 to TRBJ1-6; D is ambiguous. Per the germline V gene, CDR1 is MNHEY and CDR2 is SMNVEV (reference sequence). The ends were cut back, 2 bases at V and 6 bases at J, with 8 bases in the middle. The CDR3 is 14 amino acids. CDR3 sequence reads: CASSLLQVNSPLHF. As DNA, the CDR3 is TGTGCCAGCAGTTTACTTCAGGTTAATTCACCCCTCCACTTT.

The rearrangement links TRBV6-5 to TRBJ2-7, with D hard to call. The germline V gene has CDR1 MNHEY and CDR2 SVGAGI. This CDR3 comprises 11 residues. V was trimmed by 0 bases and J by 6 bases, leaving 3 bases between them. CDR3 loop: CASSYSGEQYF. Here the CDR3 DNA reads TGTGCCAGCAGTTACTCGGGCGAGCAGTACTTC.

The V gene is TRBV7-9, the J gene TRBJ1-5; no definite D call. Germline CDR1 reads SEHNR; CDR2 reads FQNEAQ (reference sequence). The CDR3 sequence is 13 residues long. The ends were cut back, 1 base at V and 6 bases at J, with 7 bases in the middle. The CDR3: CASSLGTGQPQHF. The CDR3 region has the DNA TGTGCCAGCAGCTTAGGGACGGGTCAGCCCCAGCATTTT.

The rearrangement joins TRBV7-6 to TRBJ1-2; maybe TRBD1 (6 bases). Germline values: CDR1 SGHVS, CDR2 FNYEAQ. V was trimmed by 1 base and J by 8 bases, leaving 17 bases between them. The CDR3 has 15 residues. The CDR3 protein is CASSLEAGQSQGYTF. CDR3 in DNA: TGTGCCAGCAGCTTAGAAGCCGGACAGTCTCAGGGCTACACCTTC.

The chain joins TRBV18 to TRBJ2-5, with 13 nucleotides matching TRBD2. The CDR3 is 16 residues long. Unmatched junction bases numbered 5, after V lost 3 bases and J lost 4 bases. Germline-derived CDR1 and CDR2 are KGHSH and LQKENI. CDR3: CASSPGLAGFGETQYF. In nucleotides, the CDR3 is TGTGCCAGCTCACCGGGACTAGCGGGGTTTGGAGAGACCCAGTACTTC.

The J gene is TRBJ1-1, the V gene TRBV5-1, with D possibly being TRBD1 (6 bases). The CDR3 length is 15 residues. V shed 3 bases and J shed 5 bases, with 17 bases lying between them. Germline-derived CDR1 and CDR2 are SGHRS and YFSETQ. The DNA of the CDR3 is TGCGCCAGCAGCTCTCTGTGGGGGCTACGTACTGAAGCTTTCTTT. This codes for CASSSLWGLRTEAFF.

The rearrangement joins TRBV5-1 to TRBJ1-2; D uncertain. V was clipped by 2 bases and J by 10 bases, with 12 bases between them. The CDR3 is 12 amino acids. Germline V lookup: CDR1 SGHRS, CDR2 YFSETQ. CDR3 region: CASSFSTRDYTF. CDR3 DNA: TGCGCCAGCAGCTTCAGCACACGGGACTACACCTTC.

V and J are TRBV29-1 and TRBJ1-1; maybe TRBD1 (6 bases). In germline, CDR1 is SQVTM, CDR2 ANQGSEA. The CDR3 is made up of 12 amino acids. The V end was cut by 7 bases, the J end by 4 bases, with 13 bases between. The CDR3: CSANREPTEAFF. The DNA for the CDR3 is TGCAGCGCTAACAGGGAACCCACTGAAGCTTTCTTT.

The chain uses TRBV6-5 and TRBJ1-2; tentative D call: TRBD1 (5 bases). V lost 5 bases and J 4 bases, leaving 17 bases between the germline ends. The CDR3 runs to 15 residues. Looked up from germline, CDR1 is MNHEY and CDR2 is SVGAGI. CDR3 sequence reads: CASSHGDGGGYGYTF. CDR3 in DNA: TGTGCCAGCAGTCACGGGGACGGCGGAGGCTATGGCTACACCTTC.